This T cell receptor (delta chain) emerged from a study of gamma-delta chains in newborns, infants, children. The J segment lost 2 bases and the V segment lost 0 bases, leaving 9 bases of the junction unmatched. Germline assignment: CDR1 GEAIGNYY and CDR2 EKD. This CDR3 region has 20 residues. TCRdb repeated clone calling on the reads with CATT. This table holds 10,000 to 13,000 delta-chain clones, roughly 9% found once. The receptor comes from a child who was a newborn, infant or young child, either healthy, febrile or measles-vaccinated (not recorded which). Sequenced sample: blood. This chain joins TRDV2 and TRDJ3, with 10 bases that match TRDD3. Here the CDR3 reads CACDTVVGDTSAWDTRQMFF. The CDR3 DNA follows: TGTGCCTGTGACACCGTGGTGGGGGATACTAGTGCCTGGGACACCCGACAGATGTTTTTC.